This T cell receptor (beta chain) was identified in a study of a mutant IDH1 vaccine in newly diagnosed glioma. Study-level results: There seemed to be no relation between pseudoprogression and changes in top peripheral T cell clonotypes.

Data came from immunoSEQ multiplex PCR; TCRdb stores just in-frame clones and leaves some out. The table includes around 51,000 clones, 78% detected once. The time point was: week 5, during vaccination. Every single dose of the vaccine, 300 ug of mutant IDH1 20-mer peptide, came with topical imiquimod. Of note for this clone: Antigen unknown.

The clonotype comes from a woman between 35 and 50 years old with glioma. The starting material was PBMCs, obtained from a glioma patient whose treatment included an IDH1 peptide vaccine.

The CDR3 loop reads CASSPIGQGANYGYTF. The CDR3 DNA sequence: TGTGCCAGCAGCCCCATCGGGCAGGGGGCTAACTATGGCTACACCTTC. The chain is built from TRBV5-6 and TRBJ1-2; 7 bases map to TRBD1. The CDR3 totals 16 residues. J gave up 0 bases and V 4 bases, and 9 bases lay outside the gene matches. Germline loops: CDR1 SGHDT, CDR2 YYEEEE.